This T cell receptor (beta chain) was observed in a study of early T cells in non-severe SARS-CoV-2 infection. Study at large: Bulk RNA from unsorted whole blood was sequenced; chains were unpaired.

The germline CDR1 and CDR2 sequences are SGHDT and YYEEEE. This CDR3 region has 14 residues. V lost 0 bases to trimming and J lost 7 bases, with 8 bases between them. Molecules of cDNA were individually given unique molecular identifiers that were attached to them. TCRdb recomputed calls from the 5' RACE reads with MiXCR, one row per CDR3 protein. The sample yields around 77,000 distinct CDR3 sequences, roughly 9.1% seen once. Points from the study as a whole: Anti-spike CD8 specificities were favored by VDJdb matching, whose results missed private and CD4 specificities.

For this clonotype: No antigen is known for it.

Source: whole blood, taken at baseline. The chain has TRBV5-6 and TRBJ1-6; D is uncertain. This TCR was recovered from an adult who was a healthcare worker with PCR-confirmed SARS-CoV-2 infection or an uninfected control (not recorded which). CDR3 residues: CASSLDSPNSPLHF. DNA for the CDR3: TGTGCCAGCAGCTTGGATAGTCCCAATTCACCCCTCCACTTT.